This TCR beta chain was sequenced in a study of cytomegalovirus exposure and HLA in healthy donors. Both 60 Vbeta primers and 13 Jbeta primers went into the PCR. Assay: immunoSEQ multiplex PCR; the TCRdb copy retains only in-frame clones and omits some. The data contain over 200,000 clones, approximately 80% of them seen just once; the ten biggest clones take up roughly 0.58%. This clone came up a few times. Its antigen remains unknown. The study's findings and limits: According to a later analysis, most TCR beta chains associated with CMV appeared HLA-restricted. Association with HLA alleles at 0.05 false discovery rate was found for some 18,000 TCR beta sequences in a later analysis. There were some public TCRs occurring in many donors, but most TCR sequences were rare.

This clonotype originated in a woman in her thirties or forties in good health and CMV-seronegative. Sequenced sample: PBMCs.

The CDR3 DNA sequence: TGTGCCAGCAGTATCAGGGGCGCAGATACGCAGTATTTT. This codes for CASSIRGADTQYF. The J gene is TRBJ2-3, the V gene TRBV7-9; possibly TRBD1 for D (6 bases). Trimming stripped 6 bases from V and 4 bases from J, with 11 bases between. Germline V gives CDR1 SEHNR, CDR2 FQNEAQ (reference sequence). The CDR3 is 13 residues long.